What follows are 13 T cell receptor beta chains derived from one specimen sequenced in a study of blood T cell repertoires in COVID-19. Sequencing was performed with immunoSEQ multiplex PCR; in TCRdb, only in-frame clones are kept and a portion is missing. The table records tens of thousands of clones, roughly 91% of them present only once. Sequenced material: peripheral blood. These receptors all come from a human donor in a cohort sampled during active COVID-19.

This clone was counted a few times. The chain carries TRBV15 and TRBJ1-2, with 8 nucleotides matching TRBD1. The germline gives CDR1 LNHNV, CDR2 YYDKDF (reference sequence). The CDR3 extends over 14 amino acids. V dropped 3 bases and J dropped 5; count of bases not matched to a gene: 5. The CDR3 sequence is CATSSSRTGYGYTF. In DNA form, the CDR3 reads TGTGCCACCAGCAGTTCCCGGACAGGGTATGGCTACACCTTC.

This chain connects TRBV19 to TRBJ2-2; tentatively, D is TRBD1 (6 bases). Between the trimmed V and J ends, which lost 7 bases and 7 bases, there was a span of 16 bases. CDR1 is LNHDA, CDR2 SQIVND, per germline (reference sequence). The CDR3 contains 14 residues. The CDR3 loop reads CASKVGAFLGELFF. The CDR3 bases are TGTGCCAGTAAGGTGGGGGCTTTTCTCGGGGAGCTGTTTTTT.

J is TRBJ1-1 and V is TRBV5-6, with TRBD1 matching over 11 bases. Per the germline V gene, CDR1 is SGHDT and CDR2 is YYEEEE. This CDR3 has 15 amino acids. J was trimmed by 4 bases and V by 3 bases; bases with no gene match: 5. The CDR3 loop is CASSSDRGLGTEAFF. CDR3 DNA: TGTGCCAGCAGCTCGGACAGGGGGCTGGGCACTGAAGCTTTCTTT.

This clone came up once. The rearrangement uses TRBV27 and TRBJ2-3; TRBD2 is a possible D gene (7 bases). The V end lost 3 bases, the J end lost 5 bases, and 9 bases lay between the germline ends. Germline lookup yields CDR1 MNHEY and CDR2 SMNVEV (reference sequence). This CDR3 has 13 residues. The DNA for the CDR3 is TGTGCCAGCAGTTTGGGGGGGCGAGATACGCAGTATTTT. This codes for CASSLGGRDTQYF.

The rearrangement joins TRBV24-1 to TRBJ2-1; weak D call: TRBD2 (6 bases). Germline CDR1 is KGHDR and CDR2 is SFDVKD. CDR3 length: 16 amino acids. With 9 bases removed from V and 2 bases from J, the gap between germline ends came to 19 bases. The CDR3 is CATSEISGGTYNEQFF. CDR3 sequence (DNA): TGTGCCACCTCCGAAATTAGCGGAGGTACCTACAATGAGCAGTTCTTC.

This chain links TRBV18 with TRBJ2-1; D is unclear. The CDR3 contains 12 residues. Trimming removed 2 bases at V and 9 bases at J, with 8 bases between. Germline CDR1 is KGHSH and CDR2 is LQKENI. The CDR3 sequence is CASSPSRSEQFF. CDR3 coding DNA: TGTGCCAGCTCACCAAGTAGGAGTGAGCAGTTCTTC.

This clone was detected a few times. V usage is TRBV10-1 and J usage is TRBJ2-1; tentative D call: TRBD1 (5 bases). The CDR3 has 13 residues. The germline V and J ends were trimmed by 5 bases and 4 bases, with 9 bases remaining between them. Germline V gives CDR1 WNHNN, CDR2 SYGVQD (reference sequence). CDR3 DNA sequence: TGCGCCAGCAGTTCAGACAGTTACAATGAGCAGTTCTTC. Protein sequence: CASSSDSYNEQFF.

The chain is built from TRBV6-5 and TRBJ2-5; maybe TRBD1 (7 bases). Trimming cost V 0 bases and J 4 bases, with 12 bases left between them. The CDR3 is made up of 15 amino acids. The germline V gene encodes CDR1 MNHEY and CDR2 SVGAGI. DNA for the CDR3: TGTGCCAGCAGTTACTCATCAGGGGGAGGAGAGACCCAGTACTTC. Translated, it gives CASSYSSGGGETQYF.

The chain has TRBV28 and TRBJ2-7; 11 nucleotides line up with TRBD2. CDR1 and CDR2 from the germline V gene are MDHEN and SYDVKM. J was trimmed by 5 bases and V by 5 bases; bases with no gene match: 11. The CDR3 spans 16 residues. CDR3 sequence reads: CASSRFLGTSGDEQYF. The DNA for the CDR3 is TGTGCCAGCAGTCGATTCCTCGGGACTAGCGGTGACGAGCAGTACTTC.

In this sample, this clone turned up once. The chain links TRBV19 to TRBJ1-1; 8 bases align to TRBD1. The length of the CDR3 is 13 residues. CDR1 and CDR2 from the germline V gene are LNHDA and SQIVND (reference sequence). Germline trimming cut 4 bases from V and 4 bases from J; bases unmatched to any gene: 2. CDR3 residues: CASSTQGATEAFF. CDR3 in DNA: TGTGCCAGTAGTACTCAGGGGGCCACTGAAGCTTTCTTT.

This chain uses TRBV6-1 with TRBJ1-3; no definite D call. Germline loops: CDR1 MNHNS, CDR2 SASEGT. The CDR3 has 14 residues. V shed 3 bases and J shed 4 bases, with 10 bases lying between them. The DNA for the CDR3 is TGTGCCAGCAGTGACGGAGTCCTCGGAAACACCATATATTTT. This encodes CASSDGVLGNTIYF.

The genes are TRBV5-1 and TRBJ1-2, with 8 bases lining up with TRBD1. Per germline, CDR1 SGHRS and CDR2 YFSETQ. The CDR3 is made up of 17 amino acids. The ends lost 3 bases at V and 6 bases at J; junction bases unmatched: 16. The CDR3 nucleotides read TGCGCCAGCAGCTCATTTCATCACGGACAGGGAATCGATGGCTACACCTTC. It is translated as CASSSFHHGQGIDGYTF.

This clone was picked up one time. The gene calls are TRBV19 and TRBJ2-7; 9 bases match TRBD2. CDR3 length: 15 amino acids. Germline V gene lookup returns CDR1 LNHDA and CDR2 SQIVND (reference sequence). V lost 6 bases to trimming and J lost 3 bases; unmatched junction nucleotides: 9. The CDR3 region is CASRPGLAYDYEQYF. In DNA, the CDR3 is TGTGCCAGTAGGCCGGGACTAGCATACGACTACGAGCAGTACTTC.